Each of the 6 T cell receptor beta chains below was sequenced from the same sample in a study of siplizumab effects on memory and regulatory T cells. Using immunoSEQ multiplex PCR, the repertoire was profiled, and TCRdb retains in-frame clones only, with some absent. This sample has approximately 91,000 clones, with roughly 94% found just once. Sequences were obtained from CD8+ T cells sorted from blood. These receptors were obtained from a human donor in good health.

The V and J genes are TRBV7-6 and TRBJ2-5; no reliable D call. Germline assignment: CDR1 SGHVS and CDR2 FNYEAQ. V was pared by 2 bases and J by 4 bases, with 14 bases between. CDR3 length: 15 amino acids. The DNA of the CDR3 is TGTGCCAGCAGCTTAAGCTGGACCACATCAGAGACCCAGTACTTC. Its translation is CASSLSWTTSETQYF.

The V and J genes are TRBV2 and TRBJ2-7, with a tentative D call TRBD2 (5 bases). Trimming took 1 base from V and 3 from J, leaving 10 bases between them. Germline-derived CDR1 and CDR2 are SNHLY and FYNNEI. This CDR3 is built from 14 residues. The CDR3 reads CASSEGPGGYEQYF. CDR3 DNA: TGTGCCAGCAGTGAAGGTCCTGGAGGCTACGAGCAGTACTTC.

This clone occurred once. The chain uses TRBV27 and TRBJ2-7, with D hard to call. The V and J ends lost 3 bases and 4 bases respectively, with 13 bases between them. The CDR3 extends over 14 amino acids. The germline CDR1 and CDR2 sequences are MNHEY and SMNVEV (reference sequence). The CDR3 protein is CASSLGGTAYEQYF. CDR3 DNA sequence: TGTGCCAGCAGTTTGGGCGGCACCGCTTACGAGCAGTACTTC.

The CDR3 sequence: CASSATQGLNTEAFF. The CDR3 DNA is TGTGCCAGCAGCGCGACACAGGGATTGAACACTGAAGCTTTCTTT. V is TRBV7-6 and J is TRBJ1-1; D perhaps matches TRBD1 (6 bases). From germline, CDR1 is SGHVS and CDR2 FNYEAQ. The V end was cut by 5 bases, the J end by 0 bases, with 13 bases between. This CDR3 region has 15 residues.

The chain couples TRBV19 to TRBJ2-1; D gene unclear. CDR1 and CDR2 from the germline V gene are LNHDA and SQIVND (reference sequence). Deletions cut 4 bases from V and 5 bases from J, with 12 bases between. This CDR3 contains 14 residues. CDR3 bases: TGTGCCAGTAGTACACACCAGTTCAACAATGAGCAGTTCTTC. It encodes CASSTHQFNNEQFF.

The chain is built from TRBV4-1 and TRBJ2-1; D call uncertain. V was pared by 8 bases and J by 6 bases, with 17 bases between. The CDR3 length is 14 residues. Germline lookup yields CDR1 MGHRA and CDR2 YSYEKL. The CDR3 loop reads CASGNPDSFNEQFF. DNA of the CDR3: TGCGCCAGCGGAAATCCGGATTCTTTCAATGAGCAGTTCTTC.